This passage covers 18 T cell receptor beta chains from one sample sequenced in a study of T cells in localized non-small cell lung cancer. Measured with immunoSEQ multiplex PCR; TCRdb has only the in-frame clones, and not every one. The sample has tens of thousands of clones, around 89% seen once. Sample: peripheral blood, taken before any cancer treatment. Receptor source: a woman between 40 and 69 years old with stage I lung adenocarcinoma.

The chain carries TRBV5-1 and TRBJ2-2; D is possibly TRBD1 (5 bases). This CDR3 has 15 residues. The V and J ends lost 0 bases and 0 bases respectively, with 6 bases between them. CDR1 and CDR2 from the germline V gene are SGHRS and YFSETQ. CDR3 bases: TGCGCCAGCAGCTTGGGGGGCGCGAACACCGGGGAGCTGTTTTTT. It encodes CASSLGGANTGELFF.

The chain employs TRBV11-2 and TRBJ1-2; TRBD1 matches 10 bases. The germline gives CDR1 SGHAT, CDR2 FQNNGV. The CDR3 covers 16 residues. V lost 5 bases, J lost 4 bases, and 10 bases stayed unmatched. The CDR3 sequence is CASSPTGGGDLYGYTF. The CDR3 bases are TGTGCCAGCAGCCCGACAGGGGGCGGGGATCTCTATGGCTACACCTTC.

The chain has TRBV6-5 and TRBJ1-1; D is undetermined. The V gene lost 6 bases and the J gene lost 0 bases, with 5 bases spanning the gap. Per the germline V gene, CDR1 is MNHEY and CDR2 is SVGAGI. The CDR3 has 12 amino acids. CDR3 sequence: CASSEMNTEAFF. CDR3 nucleotide sequence: TGTGCCAGCAGCGAAATGAACACTGAAGCTTTCTTT.

The chain carries TRBV28 and TRBJ2-5; D remains unclear. Germline V gene lookup returns CDR1 MDHEN and CDR2 SYDVKM. This CDR3 contains 15 residues. Trimming removed 6 bases from V and 1 base from J, with 15 bases in between. The CDR3 spells CASSLNGIGQETQYF. The CDR3 bases are TGTGCCAGCAGCCTTAACGGAATCGGCCAAGAGACCCAGTACTTC.

J is TRBJ2-7 and V is TRBV5-1; D not certain. Germline CDR1 reads SGHRS; CDR2 reads YFSETQ. This CDR3 is 12 amino acids long. V was shortened by 0 bases and J by 9 bases, with 10 bases between the two germline ends. The CDR3: CASSLEGLGQYF. CDR3 in DNA: TGCGCCAGCAGCTTGGAAGGGTTGGGGCAGTACTTC.

This clone was seen only once. V gene TRBV7-6 combines with J gene TRBJ2-6; 9 bases fit TRBD1. V trimming: 5 bases; J trimming: 2 bases; junction bases outside the gene matches: 10. The CDR3 contains 18 residues. Germline V CDR1 and CDR2: SGHVS, FNYEAQ. The CDR3, as DNA: TGTGCCAGCAGCCCAGCCCCCCGGACAGGGGCTGGGGCCAACGTCCTGACTTTC. Amino acids: CASSPAPRTGAGANVLTF.

V usage is TRBV30 and J usage is TRBJ1-2; 7 positions agree with TRBD1. The CDR3 totals 15 residues. V was clipped by 2 bases and J by 8 bases; unmatched bases: 14. Germline CDR1 GTSNPN, CDR2 SVGIG (reference sequence). The CDR3 is CAWSTDRSPERGYTF. CDR3 DNA sequence: TGTGCCTGGAGTACGGACAGGTCACCCGAAAGGGGCTACACCTTC.

The chain joins TRBV25-1 to TRBJ1-3; D might be TRBD1 (5 bases). The V gene lost 3 bases and the J gene lost 2 bases, with 11 bases spanning the gap. This CDR3 contains 15 residues. From germline, CDR1 is MGHDK and CDR2 SYGVNS. The CDR3 loop is CASSDGGAPGNTIYF. CDR3 in DNA: TGTGCCAGCAGTGACGGAGGGGCTCCTGGAAACACCATATATTTT. Looking up the rest from reference TRBV25-1 and TRBJ1-3 gives the full variable domain: EADIYQTPRYLVIGTGKKITLECSQTMGHDKMYWYQQDPGMELHLIHYSYGVNSTEKGDLSSESTVSRIRTEHFPLTLESARPSHTSQYLCASSDGGAPGNTIYFGEGSWLTVV.

V and J are TRBV2 and TRBJ1-1, with 8 bases aligning to TRBD1. CDR1 SNHLY and CDR2 FYNNEI come from the germline V gene. This CDR3 has 14 amino acids. The V and J ends lost 4 bases and 0 bases, in that order; junction bases with no gene match: 1. CDR3 nucleotide sequence: TGTGCCAGCAGTGGACAGGGGATGAACACTGAAGCTTTCTTT. It codes for CASSGQGMNTEAFF.

The chain carries TRBV30 and TRBJ2-7, with a possible D match to TRBD1 (5 bases). The CDR3 has 14 residues. Germline loops: CDR1 GTSNPN, CDR2 SVGIG (reference sequence). The ends were cut back, 2 bases at V and 4 bases at J, with 15 bases in the middle. CDR3 in amino acids: CAWSLQGSVYEQYF. CDR3 DNA sequence: TGTGCCTGGAGTCTCCAGGGCTCGGTATACGAGCAGTACTTC. The full variable domain, rest sourced from reference TRBV30 and TRBJ2-7, is SQTIHQWPATLVQPVGSPLSLECTVEGTSNPNLYWYRQAAGRGLQLLFYSVGIGQISSEVPQNLSASRPQDRQFILSSKKLLLSDSGFYLCAWSLQGSVYEQYFGPGTRLTVT.

The chain combines TRBV7-2 with TRBJ1-1, with 7 bases aligning to TRBD1. Germline assignment: CDR1 SGHTA and CDR2 FQGNSA. The CDR3 runs 13 residues. V shed 3 bases and J 5 bases; nucleotides not matched to a gene: 3. This CDR3 reads CASSLSTGTEAFF. The CDR3 DNA follows: TGTGCCAGCAGCTTGTCGACAGGGACTGAAGCTTTCTTT. Variable domain in full (rest from reference TRBV7-2 and TRBJ1-1): GAGVSQSPSNKVTEKGKDVELRCDPISGHTALYWYRQSLGQGLEFLIYFQGNSAPDKSGLPSDRFSAERTGGSVSTLTIQRTQQEDSAVYLCASSLSTGTEAFFGQGTRLTVV.

The J gene is TRBJ2-2, the V gene TRBV10-3; perhaps D is TRBD1 or TRBD2 (6 bases each). Trimming took off 3 bases at V and 0 bases at J, with 8 bases between the two ends. CDR3 size: 15 residues. Germline lookup yields CDR1 ENHRY and CDR2 SYGVKD. This CDR3 is CAISEGGPNTGELFF. The DNA for the CDR3 is TGTGCCATCAGTGAAGGGGGGCCGAACACCGGGGAGCTGTTTTTT.

The chain couples TRBV19 to TRBJ2-2; 8 bases are shared with TRBD1. Germline V lookup: CDR1 LNHDA, CDR2 SQIVND (reference sequence). The junction had 14 bases not matched to a gene; V was cut back by 1 base and J by 4 bases. The CDR3 spans 19 residues. The DNA for the CDR3 is TGTGCCAGTAGTATAGTTGTCCCCGAGACAGGGGTTCGCACCGGGGAGCTGTTTTTT. Translation: CASSIVVPETGVRTGELFF.

The chain carries TRBV27 and TRBJ2-7; 9 bases align to TRBD1. The ends lost 5 bases at V and 4 bases at J; junction bases unmatched: 9. The CDR3 is made up of 15 amino acids. Germline CDR1 and CDR2: MNHEY and SMNVEV (reference sequence). CDR3 amino acids: CASSPGQGSGYEQYF. DNA of the CDR3: TGTGCCAGCAGTCCTGGACAGGGGTCAGGGTACGAGCAGTACTTC.

The rearrangement links TRBV14 to TRBJ2-7; TRBD1 matches 7 bases. The germline V gene has CDR1 SGHDN and CDR2 FVKESK. The CDR3 covers 16 residues. V shed 1 base and J 0 bases; nucleotides not matched to a gene: 6. The CDR3 bases are TGTGCCAGCAGCCAAGGTTCCAGGGGGTTCTCCTACGAGCAGTACTTC. Its protein product is CASSQGSRGFSYEQYF. Full variable domain (remainder filled in from reference TRBV14 and TRBJ2-7): EAGVTQFPSHSVIEKGQTVTLRCDPISGHDNLYWYRRVMGKEIKFLLHFVKESKQDESGMPNNRFLAERTGGTYSTLKVQPAELEDSGVYFCASSQGSRGFSYEQYFGPGTRLTVT.

As DNA, the CDR3 is TGTGCCAGTATCCCCCAAGGAGGGCTGGTGGGTAATGAGCAGTTCTTC. Amino acids: CASIPQGGLVGNEQFF. This rearrangement joins TRBV19 to TRBJ2-1; D is possibly TRBD2 (6 bases). There are 16 residues in the CDR3. Germline-derived CDR1 and CDR2 are LNHDA and SQIVND (reference sequence). Between the trimmed V and J ends, which lost 7 bases and 7 bases, there was a span of 23 bases.

V is TRBV30 and J is TRBJ2-1; weak D call: TRBD1 (6 bases). Looked up from germline, CDR1 is GTSNPN and CDR2 is SVGIG (reference sequence). Trimming pared 0 bases from V and 2 bases from J, leaving 11 bases between. This CDR3 spans 15 amino acids. CDR3 protein: CAWSVGTSAYNEQFF. DNA for the CDR3: TGTGCCTGGAGTGTCGGGACAAGCGCCTACAATGAGCAGTTCTTC.

CDR3 in DNA: TGTGCCAGTAGAGTGGGCAATCAGCCCCAGCATTTT. Translating gives CASRVGNQPQHF. The chain uses TRBV19 and TRBJ1-5; D gene ambiguous. The CDR3 covers 12 residues. Germline values: CDR1 LNHDA, CDR2 SQIVND (reference sequence). Trimming pared 6 bases from V and 2 bases from J, leaving 5 bases between.